This is a list of T cell receptor beta chains from one sample in a study of cytomegalovirus exposure and HLA in healthy donors. TCRdb keeps only in-frame clones here, not all; method: immunoSEQ multiplex PCR. The repertoire holds more than 150,000 clones, 80% to 90% seen once, with 2.3% in the top ten. The sample taken for sequencing was PBMCs. The receptor source for this set is a woman aged 18-30 years in good health and CMV-seronegative. CDR3s include the opening cysteine and the closing phenylalanine or tryptophan. The D gene is left open where the match is weak. Clone size is given for some rows only: seen once, a few or many times, or a class if the clone is expanded.

j_call	d_call	clone_size	v_call	cdr3_nt	cdr3_aa
TRBJ2-7	TRBD2	NA	TRBV5-1	TGCGCCAGCAGCCGCTCTTGGGAGGGGAGTCCAGCCTACGAGCAGTACTTC	CASSRSWEGSPAYEQYF
TRBJ1-2	NA	once	TRBV6-1	TGTGCCAGCAGTCGACAGGTGATCTATGGCTACACCTTC	CASSRQVIYGYTF
TRBJ2-6	TRBD1	NA	TRBV2	TGTGCCAGCATTAGGGACAGGGTCAGCTCTGGGGCCAACGTCCTGACTTTC	CASIRDRVSSGANVLTF
TRBJ1-4	NA	NA	TRBV7-2	TGTGCCAGCAGCTCCGACGGGGCAACTAATGAAAAACTGTTTTTT	CASSSDGATNEKLFF
TRBJ1-1	NA	NA	TRBV18	TGTGCCAGCTCACCAACGGCAGGACAAGCTGAAGCTTTCTTT	CASSPTAGQAEAFF
TRBJ2-7	NA	NA	TRBV18	TGTGCCAGCTCATCGAGGTACGTCTACGAGCAGTACTTC	CASSSRYVYEQYF
TRBJ2-5	NA	NA	TRBV11-1	TGTGCCAGCGAACCTGGGGGGGAGACCCAGTACTTC	CASEPGGETQYF
TRBJ2-1	TRBD2	few	TRBV4-2	TGTGCCAGCAGCCAAGATGTAGCGGGAGGCTTCAATGAGCAGTTCTTC	CASSQDVAGGFNEQFF
TRBJ2-1	NA	NA	TRBV29-1	TGCAGCGTTGAGGGGGGTATCATCGGGAATGAGCAGTTCTTC	CSVEGGIIGNEQFF
TRBJ2-7	TRBD1	NA	TRBV5-4	TGTGCCAGCAGCTTGGGGGGACAGGGATACGAGCAGTACTTC	CASSLGGQGYEQYF
TRBJ2-1	TRBD2	NA	TRBV18	TGTGCCAGCTCATCGGGACTAGTGAATGAGCAGTTCTTC	CASSSGLVNEQFF
TRBJ1-6	NA	NA	TRBV7-8	TGTGCCAGCAGCTTAGAGAGCTCCTATAATTCACCCCTCCACTTT	CASSLESSYNSPLHF
TRBJ2-2	TRBD2	NA	TRBV5-4	TGTGCCAGCAGCCATGTGGGACTACTGAACACCGGGGAGCTGTTTTTT	CASSHVGLLNTGELFF